The T cell receptor (beta chain) under discussion was sequenced for a study of T cells after yellow fever vaccination (dated by TCRdb to 2018 to 2020). In the study overall: Libraries from fractions with low cell numbers were prepared with the SMART-Seq v4 Ultra Low Input RNA kit. To follow T-cell clones before and after both primary and booster YFV17D yellow fever vaccination, bulk TCR alpha and beta repertoires underwent longitudinal sequencing. The cohort comprised two healthy male donors, one aged 18 to 30 and one aged 30 to 39 years. Blood was drawn at multiple timepoints before and after primary and secondary immunization, with bulk PBMC replicates and cell subsets isolated.

The CDR3 numbers 13 residues from cysteine through phenylalanine. The DNA shown is the 39-base CDR3, in frame from base 1. V loses 3 bases of germline sequence and J loses 2 bases, and the interval between the two ends is 7 bases. The germline V gene sets CDR1 to SGHTA and CDR2 to FQGTGA. The meaning of the sample's treatment or condition label: live attenuated yellow fever vaccine strain. Two biological replicates of bulk PBMCs were collected at each blood-draw timepoint. A standard Ficoll-Paque protocol was used to isolate PBMCs from peripheral blood. RNA was extracted with TriZol from bulk PBMCs, CD4 and CD8 fractions, and dextramer-positive and dextramer-negative fractions. TCR cDNA was made using 5'RACE template switching, a step that added a universal primer site and unique molecular identifiers. Priming of cDNA synthesis was performed from both the TCR alpha and TCR beta constant segments. Two PCR steps were used to amplify libraries, with sample barcodes and sequencing adapters being added in the second step. Sequencing of the libraries was done on either Illumina HiSeq 2500 (2x100 bp) or NovaSeq (2x150 bp). Per the authors' processing: MIGEC was used to demultiplex reads and collapse the reads into UMI consensus sequences, and MiXCR was used for V(D)J alignment. Vaccine-responding clonotypes were defined with edgeR using replicate PBMC samples, requiring FDR below 0.01 and a log2 fold change above 5 up to day 15. Bulk clonotypes were assigned CD4 or CD8 identity according to which sequenced CD4 or CD8 repertoire held them at higher abundance. The raw public data were reprocessed by TCRdb itself: fastp quality trimming at Q25, MiXCR clonotype calling, in-frame beta chains only. Records with the same CDR3 protein are collapsed into one entry carrying the most frequent genes and DNA. TCRdb's processing, not the authors' own work, is the source of the V and J calls. The sample table holds hundreds of thousands of distinct CDR3 sequences, of which roughly 14% were seen once. Over 13% of the sample is held by the ten biggest clonotypes.

This clonotype was seen many times. Its antigen remains undetermined. No much larger clonotype is one base removed from it; base qualities were not supplied. Study-wide findings and limitations: Most clones expanded after primary vaccination (around 97% of CD4 and roughly 88% of CD8) were re-detected after the booster, suggesting that broad memory maintenance occurred. FACS-sorted repertoires could contain abundant contaminating clonotypes from the bulk population, so computational filtering was required. The study included only a couple of donors, which limits how far the findings can be generalized. A small share of clonotypes occurred in both CD4 and CD8 compartments, likely arising from convergent recombination. The secondary T-cell response was weaker than the primary response but faster, peaking on day 5 instead of day 15.

The input for sequencing was PBMCs, taken on the day of the yellow fever booster vaccination. This sequence uses TRBV7-3 and TRBJ2-5; too little of a D gene remains to name it. The TCR comes from a man aged 25-40 years who received the YFV17D yellow fever vaccine. This receptor has the CDR3 CASSFTVQETQYF. The DNA is as follows: TGTGCCAGCAGCTTCACAGTACAAGAGACCCAGTACTTC.